This T cell receptor (beta chain) was retrieved from a study of technical replicates of blood from a few donors (dated by TCRdb to the late 2010s). To note about this clone: It lacks a known antigen. No per-base quality is available; no much larger clone lies one base away.

The germline V gene (reference sequence) yields MNHEY for CDR1 and SMNVEV for CDR2. Trimming takes 4 bases off V and 6 bases off J; junction bases not matched to a gene: 5. Its CDR3 holds 14 amino acids, cysteine through phenylalanine. CDR3 DNA is the only sequence kept; it has 42 bases, read in frame from the first base. Libraries were prepared through the immunoSEQ multiplex PCR assay. The source is immuneACCESS, and TCRdb retained only in-frame sequences with V and J called. Part of the clones is not carried over; for the studies checked, unresolved V genes explain less than half of this, and the remainder is unexplained. The sample contains about 71,000 clones, 92% of them found a single time. The ten most abundant clones make up 0.41% of the sample.

This receptor was identified in a human donor in good health. Recombination linked TRBV27 to TRBJ1-5, with 8 middle bases fitting TRBD1. Sample: T cells isolated from PBMCs. The sequenced DNA is TGTGCCAGCAGTTCCGACAGGGGAGCTCAGCCCCAGCATTTT. It is translated as CASSSDRGAQPQHF.